This T cell receptor beta chain was found in a study of blood T cell repertoires in COVID-19. Per the authors' pipeline: The authors estimated nucleated cell counts from reference gene primer amplification. Measured with immunoSEQ multiplex PCR; TCRdb has only the in-frame clones, and not every one. V and J calls and clone size are copied from that table; D and trimming were computed from the DNA. The repertoire includes roughly 180,000 clones, about nine tenths of them detected once, and 2% to 2.5% sits in the top ten. This clone has a handful of counts. The V and J ends lost 4 bases and 0 bases, in that order; junction bases with no gene match: 7. The CDR3 totals 16 residues. Germline V gene sequence: CDR1 LGHNT, CDR2 FRNRAP.

The chain couples TRBV12-5 to TRBJ2-3; TRBD1 matches 7 bases. This receptor was obtained from a woman in her 30s who had recovered from COVID-19. The sequencing sample was made of PBMCs or T cells enriched from blood (not recorded which). Here the CDR3 DNA reads TGTGCTAGTGGTTCCCTTGGGACAGCTAGCACAGATACGCAGTATTTT. The encoded protein is CASGSLGTASTDTQYF.